This is a list of T cell receptor beta chains from one sample in a study of cytomegalovirus exposure and HLA in healthy donors. Assay: immunoSEQ multiplex PCR; the TCRdb copy retains only in-frame clones and omits some. The sample has roughly 190,000 clones, 73% seen once. Sequencing input: PBMCs. Every receptor here comes from a woman aged 25 to 39 in good health and CMV-seronegative. Each CDR3 is given with its conserved first and last residue. The order of the fields is CDR3 length, J gene, V gene, clone size, D gene, CDR3 protein, CDR3 DNA. A D gene is named only where the DNA matches it firmly. Where a row states a size, it is once, few, many or the class of an expanded clone; other rows omit it.

len: 14; j_gene: TRBJ1-3; v_gene: TRBV4-3; abundance: NA; d_gene: NA; CDR3aa: CASSLGGVPNTIYF; CDR3nt: TGCGCCAGCAGCCTTGGGGGGGTCCCAAACACCATATATTTT
len: 18; j_gene: TRBJ1-5; v_gene: TRBV2; abundance: NA; d_gene: TRBD1; CDR3aa: CASSGGSIWDREDQPQHF; CDR3nt: TGTGCCAGCAGTGGAGGCTCTATATGGGACAGAGAGGATCAGCCCCAGCATTTT
len: 14; j_gene: TRBJ1-2; v_gene: TRBV7-2; abundance: few; d_gene: TRBD1; CDR3aa: CASSGTGANYGYTF; CDR3nt: TGTGCCAGCAGCGGGACAGGGGCTAACTATGGCTACACCTTC
len: 17; j_gene: TRBJ2-2; v_gene: TRBV27; abundance: NA; d_gene: TRBD2; CDR3aa: CASSSSLTGGPIGELFF; CDR3nt: TGTGCCAGCAGTTCCTCCCTTACGGGAGGGCCGATCGGGGAGCTGTTTTTT
len: 12; j_gene: TRBJ2-7; v_gene: TRBV28; abundance: NA; d_gene: NA; CDR3aa: CASNTGIYEQYF; CDR3nt: TGTGCCAGCAATACCGGGATCTACGAGCAGTACTTC
len: 21; j_gene: TRBJ2-5; v_gene: TRBV15; abundance: once; d_gene: TRBD2; CDR3aa: CATSRTDRGRPGLAGVETQYF; CDR3nt: TGTGCCACCAGCAGAACCGACAGGGGGAGACCGGGACTAGCGGGGGTAGAGACCCAGTACTTC
len: 15; j_gene: TRBJ2-5; v_gene: TRBV6-1; abundance: NA; d_gene: TRBD2; CDR3aa: CASSGAAGGQETQYF; CDR3nt: TGTGCCAGCAGTGGAGCAGCGGGAGGGCAGGAGACCCAGTACTTC
len: 15; j_gene: TRBJ2-1; v_gene: TRBV4-1; abundance: NA; d_gene: NA; CDR3aa: CASSQQRSSYNEQFF; CDR3nt: TGCGCCAGCAGCCAACAGCGGAGCTCCTACAATGAGCAGTTCTTC
len: 15; j_gene: TRBJ2-3; v_gene: TRBV5-1; abundance: NA; d_gene: TRBD2; CDR3aa: CASSPRGDRTDTQYF; CDR3nt: TGCGCCAGCAGCCCACGGGGGGACCGCACAGATACGCAGTATTTT
len: 16; j_gene: TRBJ2-2; v_gene: TRBV7-9; abundance: NA; d_gene: TRBD1; CDR3aa: CASSPPKTGGFGELFF; CDR3nt: TGTGCCAGCAGCCCACCCAAGACAGGGGGCTTCGGGGAGCTGTTTTTT